This T cell receptor beta chain originates from a study of T cell responses to AZD1222 COVID-19 vaccine. Findings and limits, study-wide: The study sampled repertoires only after the peak T cell response. Donors were mostly white British, more females; clonal diversity possibly underestimated. The study identified only six AZD1222 recipients as seropositive at baseline. Nearly half of spike-specific TCRs reportedly target unmutated variant regions.

Clones were read by immunoSEQ multiplex PCR, and TCRdb kept only the in-frame ones, dropping some. The data show 110,000 to 150,000 clones, with approximately 90% seen just once and about 3.4% held by the top ten. In regard to this clone: What it recognizes is unknown.

The sequence was obtained from an adult who received the AZD1222 COVID-19 vaccine. The starting material was peripheral blood, obtained 28 days after the second AZD1222 dose.

CDR3 loop: CASSFRGLQETQYF. The DNA of the CDR3 is TGTGCCAGCAGTTTTCGGGGTCTTCAAGAGACCCAGTACTTC. The genes are TRBV7-2 and TRBJ2-5; a possible D gene is TRBD2 (5 bases). With 6 bases removed from V and 2 bases from J, the gap between germline ends came to 13 bases. CDR3 length: 14 amino acids. CDR1 and CDR2 (germline): SGHTA, FQGNSA.